The TCR beta chain under discussion was sequenced for a study of Graves' ophthalmopathy and Graves' hyperthyroidism. Study information: Hyperthyroidism showing no ophthalmopathy within 18 months of follow-up was stable.

As the template, RNA transcripts were used to amplify TCR beta CDR3 regions. Second-round multiplex PCR came after first-round RT-PCR with HTBI primers. TCRdb itself ran the multiplex PCR reads through MiXCR, one entry per CDR3 protein. Among more than 1,000,000 distinct CDR3 sequences, about 36% were seen once, and the ten largest hold over 8.5%. The V gene's germline CDR1 is SGHAT and CDR2 FQNNGV. V dropped 11 bases and J dropped 4; count of bases not matched to a gene: 11. The CDR3 consists of 13 residues. V is TRBV11-2 and J is TRBJ2-7, with 7 bases matching TRBD2. The receptor comes from an adult man with Graves' hyperthyroidism. The material sequenced was peripheral blood or thyroid tissue (not recorded which). In nucleotides, the CDR3 is TGTGCCTGGAGCGGCGGGGGTGTATACGAGCAGTACTTC. It specifies CAWSGGGVYEQYF.